What follows are 3 T cell receptor beta chains derived from one specimen sequenced in a study of T cell repertoires in cytomegalovirus infection. TCRdb ran MiXCR on the reads and lists one entry per CDR3 protein. The repertoire holds some 97,000 distinct CDR3 sequences, with 20% to 25% as singletons. What was sequenced was CD8+ T cells from PBMCs. These receptor sequences come from a human donor in good health (CMV status not recorded). Some clones in this sample may be carry-over from other donors' samples.

The chain couples TRBV23-1 to TRBJ2-1; a possible D gene is TRBD2 (5 bases). TRBV23-1 has ORF status, its function being uncertain. This CDR3 comprises 17 residues. Trimming took off 0 bases at V and 0 bases at J, with 12 bases between the two ends. DNA for the CDR3: TGCGCCAGCAGTCAATCGTGGCCTAGCCGCTCCTACAATGAGCAGTTCTTC. Translated, it gives CASSQSWPSRSYNEQFF.

This chain uses TRBV30 with TRBJ2-1; 10 bases map to TRBD2. The CDR3 runs 15 residues. The V and J ends lost 2 bases and 4 bases, in that order; junction bases with no gene match: 5. The V gene's germline CDR1 is GTSNPN and CDR2 SVGIG (reference sequence). In DNA, the CDR3 is TGTGCCTGGAGTCGGGGGACTAGCGCTTACAATGAGCAGTTCTTC. This encodes CAWSRGTSAYNEQFF.

The V gene is TRBV28, the J gene TRBJ1-2; 11 bases line up with TRBD1. The CDR3 extends over 19 amino acids. Germline values: CDR1 MDHEN, CDR2 SYDVKM. V lost 7 bases, J lost 6 bases, and 22 bases stayed unmatched. The chain's CDR3 is CASKSSPLYLDRGLDGYTF. The DNA of the CDR3 is TGTGCCAGCAAGAGTTCTCCTTTATACCTGGACAGGGGGCTTGATGGCTACACCTTC.